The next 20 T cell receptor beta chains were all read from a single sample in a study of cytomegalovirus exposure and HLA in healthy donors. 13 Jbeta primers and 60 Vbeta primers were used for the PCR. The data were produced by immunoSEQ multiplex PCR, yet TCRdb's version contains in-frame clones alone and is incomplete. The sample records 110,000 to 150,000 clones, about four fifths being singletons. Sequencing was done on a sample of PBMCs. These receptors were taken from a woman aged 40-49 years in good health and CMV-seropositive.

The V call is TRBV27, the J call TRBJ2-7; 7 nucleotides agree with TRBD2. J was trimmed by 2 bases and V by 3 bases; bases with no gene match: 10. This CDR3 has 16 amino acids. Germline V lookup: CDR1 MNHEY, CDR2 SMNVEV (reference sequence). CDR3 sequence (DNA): TGTGCCAGCAGTTTCAGTGGGTGGCGGGAGCCCTACGAGCAGTACTTC. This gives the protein CASSFSGWREPYEQYF.

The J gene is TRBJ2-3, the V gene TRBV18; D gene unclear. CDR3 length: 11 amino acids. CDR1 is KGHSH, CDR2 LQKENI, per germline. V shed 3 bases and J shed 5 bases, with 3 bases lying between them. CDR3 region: CASSPIDTQYF. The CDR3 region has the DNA TGTGCCAGCTCACCCATAGATACGCAGTATTTT.

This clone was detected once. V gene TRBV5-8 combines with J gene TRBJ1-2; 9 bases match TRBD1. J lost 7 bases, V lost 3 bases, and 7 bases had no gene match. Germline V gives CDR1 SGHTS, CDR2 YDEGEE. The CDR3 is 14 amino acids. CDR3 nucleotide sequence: TGTGCCAGCAGCTGGGGGGGACAGGGAGGTGGCTACACCTTC. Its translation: CASSWGGQGGGYTF.

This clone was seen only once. DNA for the CDR3: TGTGCCAGTAGTAGTGTGATGCTCGGGACTAGCGGGAGAAAATTTGGCGACACCGGGGAGCTGTTTTTT. This translates into CASSSVMLGTSGRKFGDTGELFF. The chain joins TRBV19 to TRBJ2-2; TRBD2 matches 14 bases. Germline V gene data show CDR1 as LNHDA and CDR2 as SQIVND (reference sequence). The V segment lost 4 bases and the J segment 3 bases; nucleotides outside the gene matches: 22. The CDR3 is made up of 23 amino acids.

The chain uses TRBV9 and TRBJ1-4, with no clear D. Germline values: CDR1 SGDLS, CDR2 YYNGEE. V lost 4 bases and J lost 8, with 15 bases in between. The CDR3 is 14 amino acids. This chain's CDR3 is CASSPMSLEEKLFF. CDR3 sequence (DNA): TGTGCCAGCAGCCCCATGAGCCTGGAGGAAAAACTGTTTTTT.

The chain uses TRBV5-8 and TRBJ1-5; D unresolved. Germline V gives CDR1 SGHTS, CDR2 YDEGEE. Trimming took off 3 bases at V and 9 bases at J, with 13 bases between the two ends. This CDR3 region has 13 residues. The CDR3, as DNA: TGTGCCAGCAGCTCCTTGGCAAGTGGGCCCCAGCATTTT. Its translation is CASSSLASGPQHF.

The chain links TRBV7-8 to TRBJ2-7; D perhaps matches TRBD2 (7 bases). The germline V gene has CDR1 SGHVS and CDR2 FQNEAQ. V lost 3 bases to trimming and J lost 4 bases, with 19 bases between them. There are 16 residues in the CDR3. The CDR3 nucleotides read TGTGCCAGCAGCTTGGGGGGGTCGGGGGCCAGGTACGAGCAGTACTTC. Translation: CASSLGGSGARYEQYF.

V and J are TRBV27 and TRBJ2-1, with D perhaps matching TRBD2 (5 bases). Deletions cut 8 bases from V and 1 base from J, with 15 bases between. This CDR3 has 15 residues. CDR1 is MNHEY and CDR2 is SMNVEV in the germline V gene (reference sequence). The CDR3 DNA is TGTGCCAGCTCCGGCGGGCGCAGTTCCTACAATGAGCAGTTCTTC. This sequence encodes CASSGGRSSYNEQFF.

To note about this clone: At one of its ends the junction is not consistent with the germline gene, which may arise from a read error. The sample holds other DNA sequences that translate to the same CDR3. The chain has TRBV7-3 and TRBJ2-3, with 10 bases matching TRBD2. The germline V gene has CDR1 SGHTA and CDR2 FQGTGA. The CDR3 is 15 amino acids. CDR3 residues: CASSDTGLAADTQYF. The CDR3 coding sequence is TGTGCCAGCAGCGACACTGGACTAGCGGCAGATACGCAGTACTTT.

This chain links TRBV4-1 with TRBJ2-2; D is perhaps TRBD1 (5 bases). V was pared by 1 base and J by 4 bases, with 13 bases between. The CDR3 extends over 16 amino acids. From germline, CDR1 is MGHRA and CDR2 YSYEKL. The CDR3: CASSQGRIQGTGELFF. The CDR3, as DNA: TGCGCCAGCAGCCAAGGCCGGATCCAGGGCACCGGGGAGCTGTTTTTT.

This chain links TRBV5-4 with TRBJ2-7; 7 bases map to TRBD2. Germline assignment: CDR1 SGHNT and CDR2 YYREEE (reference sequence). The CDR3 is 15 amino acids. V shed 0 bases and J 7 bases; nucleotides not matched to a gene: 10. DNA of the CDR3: TGTGCCAGCAGCTTGGACGGGCTAGCGGTGGGAGAGCAGTACTTC. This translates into CASSLDGLAVGEQYF.

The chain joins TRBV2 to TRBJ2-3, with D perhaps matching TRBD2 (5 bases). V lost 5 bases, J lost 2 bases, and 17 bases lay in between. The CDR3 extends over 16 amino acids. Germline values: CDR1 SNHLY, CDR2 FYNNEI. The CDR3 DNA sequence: TGTGCCAGCAGTCCCGCAGCCGGGATAAACACAGATACGCAGTATTTT. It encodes CASSPAAGINTDTQYF. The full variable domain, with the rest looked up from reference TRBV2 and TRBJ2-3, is EPEVTQTPSHQVTQMGQEVILRCVPISNHLYFYWYRQILGQKVEFLVSFYNNEISEKSEIFDDQFSVERPDGSNFTLKIRSTKLEDSAMYFCASSPAAGINTDTQYFGPGTRLTVL.

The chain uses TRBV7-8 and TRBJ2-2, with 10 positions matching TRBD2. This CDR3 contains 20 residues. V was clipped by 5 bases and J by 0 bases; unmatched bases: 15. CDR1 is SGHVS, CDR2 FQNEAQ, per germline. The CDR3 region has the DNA TGTGCCAGCAGCCGCGGAGGTCTAGCGGGGGTGAACGCGAACACCGGGGAGCTGTTTTTT. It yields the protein CASSRGGLAGVNANTGELFF.

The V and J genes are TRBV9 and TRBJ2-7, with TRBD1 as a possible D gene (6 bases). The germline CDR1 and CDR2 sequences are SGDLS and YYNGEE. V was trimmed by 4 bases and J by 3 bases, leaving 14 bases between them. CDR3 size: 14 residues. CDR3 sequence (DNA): TGTGCCAGCAGCTCCACAGGGAACTTCTACGAGCAGTACTTC. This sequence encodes CASSSTGNFYEQYF.

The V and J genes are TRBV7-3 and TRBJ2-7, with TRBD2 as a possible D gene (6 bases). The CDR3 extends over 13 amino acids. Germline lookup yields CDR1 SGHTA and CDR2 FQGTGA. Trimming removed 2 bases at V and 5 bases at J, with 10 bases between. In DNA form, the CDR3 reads TGTGCCAGCAGCTTACCGGCTAGCGACGAGCAGTACTTC. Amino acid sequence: CASSLPASDEQYF.

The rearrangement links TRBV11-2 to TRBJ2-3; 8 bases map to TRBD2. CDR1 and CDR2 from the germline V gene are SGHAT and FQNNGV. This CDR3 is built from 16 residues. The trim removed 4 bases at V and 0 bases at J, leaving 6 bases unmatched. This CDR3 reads CASSWAGLASTDTQYF. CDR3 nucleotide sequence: TGTGCCAGCAGCTGGGCCGGACTAGCTAGCACAGATACGCAGTATTTT.

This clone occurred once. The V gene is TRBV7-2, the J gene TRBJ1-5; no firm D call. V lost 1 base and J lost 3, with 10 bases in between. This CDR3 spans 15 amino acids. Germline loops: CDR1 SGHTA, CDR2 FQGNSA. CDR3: CASSLDGQVNQPQHF. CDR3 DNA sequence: TGTGCCAGCAGCTTAGATGGCCAGGTCAATCAGCCCCAGCATTTT. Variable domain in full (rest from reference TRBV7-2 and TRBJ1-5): GAGVSQSPSNKVTEKGKDVELRCDPISGHTALYWYRQSLGQGLEFLIYFQGNSAPDKSGLPSDRFSAERTGGSVSTLTIQRTQQEDSAVYLCASSLDGQVNQPQHFGDGTRLSIL.

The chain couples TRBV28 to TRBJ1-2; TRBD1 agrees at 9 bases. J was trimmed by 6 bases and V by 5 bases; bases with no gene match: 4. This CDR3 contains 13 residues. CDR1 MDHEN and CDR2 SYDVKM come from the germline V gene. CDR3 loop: CASSLDRGNGYTF. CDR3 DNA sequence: TGTGCCAGCAGTCTGGACAGGGGAAATGGCTACACCTTC.

The CDR3 nucleotides are TGTGCCAGCAGCTTAACGCCCGGGGGGAACACCGGGGAGCTGTTTTTT. Its translation: CASSLTPGGNTGELFF. The rearrangement links TRBV7-3 to TRBJ2-2; D possibly corresponds to TRBD2 (6 bases). Trimming left V 0 bases short and J 1 base short, with 9 bases between. CDR1 is SGHTA and CDR2 is FQGTGA in the germline V gene. CDR3 size: 16 residues.

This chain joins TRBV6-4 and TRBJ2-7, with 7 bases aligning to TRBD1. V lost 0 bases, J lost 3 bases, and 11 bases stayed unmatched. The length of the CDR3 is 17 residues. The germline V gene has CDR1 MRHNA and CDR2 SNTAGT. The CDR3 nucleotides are TGTGCCAGCAGTGACTCGAGTCGGGACAGAAAGTGCTACGAGCAGTACTTC. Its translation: CASSDSSRDRKCYEQYF.